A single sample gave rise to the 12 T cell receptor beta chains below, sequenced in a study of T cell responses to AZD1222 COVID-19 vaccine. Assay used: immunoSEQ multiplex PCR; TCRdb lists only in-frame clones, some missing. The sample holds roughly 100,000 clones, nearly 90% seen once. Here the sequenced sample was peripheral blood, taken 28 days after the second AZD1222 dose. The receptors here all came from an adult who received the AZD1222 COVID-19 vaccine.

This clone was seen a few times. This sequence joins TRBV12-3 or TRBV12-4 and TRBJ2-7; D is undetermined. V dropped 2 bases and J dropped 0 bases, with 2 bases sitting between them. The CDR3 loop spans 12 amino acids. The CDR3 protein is CASSLHSYEQYF. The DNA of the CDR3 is TGTGCCAGCAGTTTACACTCCTACGAGCAGTACTTC.

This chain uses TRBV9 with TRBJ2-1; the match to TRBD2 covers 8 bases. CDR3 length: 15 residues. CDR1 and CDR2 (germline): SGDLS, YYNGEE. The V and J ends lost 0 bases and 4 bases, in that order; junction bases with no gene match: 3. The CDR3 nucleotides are TGTGCCAGCAGCGTAGTAAGCGGGAGTTACAATGAGCAGTTCTTC. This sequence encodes CASSVVSGSYNEQFF.

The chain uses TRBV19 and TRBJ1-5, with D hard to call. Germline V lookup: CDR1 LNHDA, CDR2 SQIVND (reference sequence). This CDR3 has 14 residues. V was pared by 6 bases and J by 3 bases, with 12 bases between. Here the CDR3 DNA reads TGTGCCAGTAGGCCCCCAGGATTCAATCAGCCCCAGCATTTT. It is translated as CASRPPGFNQPQHF. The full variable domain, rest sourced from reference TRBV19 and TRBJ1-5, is DGGITQSPKYLFRKEGQNVTLSCEQNLNHDAMYWYRQDPGQGLRLIYYSQIVNDFQKGDIAEGYSVSREKKESFPLTVTSAQKNPTAFYLCASRPPGFNQPQHFGDGTRLSIL.

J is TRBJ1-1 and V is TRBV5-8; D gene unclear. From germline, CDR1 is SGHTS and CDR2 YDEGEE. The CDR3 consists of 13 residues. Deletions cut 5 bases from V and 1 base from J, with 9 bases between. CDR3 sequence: CASSLYRNTEAFF. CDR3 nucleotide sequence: TGTGCCAGCAGTCTCTACAGGAACACTGAAGCTTTCTTT.

CDR3 coding DNA: TGTGCCAGCAGCCAACGGACTACCTATGGCTACACCTTC. Residues: CASSQRTTYGYTF. The chain employs TRBV3-1 (or the pseudogene TRBV3-2) and TRBJ1-2; D is uncertain. V gave up 2 bases and J gave up 4 bases, with 8 bases separating them. The CDR3 length is 13 residues. From germline, CDR1 is LGHDT and CDR2 YNNKEL (reference sequence).

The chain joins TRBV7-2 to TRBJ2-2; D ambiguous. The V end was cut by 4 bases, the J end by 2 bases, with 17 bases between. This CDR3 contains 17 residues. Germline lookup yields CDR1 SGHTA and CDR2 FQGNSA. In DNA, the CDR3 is TGTGCCAGCAGCTACCCCTCACTCACTGCTAACACCGGGGAGCTGTTTTTT. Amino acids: CASSYPSLTANTGELFF.

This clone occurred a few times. The chain's CDR3 is CSVEGREQGYEQYF. The DNA for the CDR3 is TGCAGCGTTGAAGGGCGGGAACAGGGCTACGAGCAGTACTTC. The V call is TRBV29-1, the J call TRBJ2-7, with D possibly being TRBD1 or TRBD2 (6 bases each). The CDR3 is 14 amino acids. Trimming cost V 1 base and J 3 bases, with 13 bases left between them. In germline, CDR1 is SQVTM, CDR2 ANQGSEA.

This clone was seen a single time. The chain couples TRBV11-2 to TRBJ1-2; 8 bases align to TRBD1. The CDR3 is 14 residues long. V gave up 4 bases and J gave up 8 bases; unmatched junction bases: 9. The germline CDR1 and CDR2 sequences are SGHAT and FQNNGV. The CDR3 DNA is TGTGCCAGCAGCTGGGCAGGGGGCTTTAGCGGCTACACCTTC. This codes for CASSWAGGFSGYTF. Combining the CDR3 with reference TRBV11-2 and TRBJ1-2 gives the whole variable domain EAGVAQSPRYKIIEKRQSVAFWCNPISGHATLYWYQQILGQGPKLLIQFQNNGVVDDSQLPKDRFSAERLKGVDSTLKIQPAKLEDSAVYLCASSWAGGFSGYTFGSGTRLTVV.

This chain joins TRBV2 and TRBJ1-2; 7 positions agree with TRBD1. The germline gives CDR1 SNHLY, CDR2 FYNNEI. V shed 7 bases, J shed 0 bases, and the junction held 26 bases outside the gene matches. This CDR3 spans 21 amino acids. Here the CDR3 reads CASMYSAGRADRSRTNYGYTF. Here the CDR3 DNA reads TGTGCCAGCATGTATTCCGCTGGCAGGGCGGACAGGTCCAGGACTAACTATGGCTACACCTTC.

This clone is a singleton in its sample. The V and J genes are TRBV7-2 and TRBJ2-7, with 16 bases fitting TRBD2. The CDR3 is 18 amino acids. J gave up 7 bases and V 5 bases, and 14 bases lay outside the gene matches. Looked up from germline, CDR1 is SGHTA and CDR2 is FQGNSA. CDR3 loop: CASSIVGLAGGTTKEQYF. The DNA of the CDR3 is TGTGCCAGCAGCATCGTGGGACTAGCGGGAGGGACAACTAAAGAGCAGTACTTC.

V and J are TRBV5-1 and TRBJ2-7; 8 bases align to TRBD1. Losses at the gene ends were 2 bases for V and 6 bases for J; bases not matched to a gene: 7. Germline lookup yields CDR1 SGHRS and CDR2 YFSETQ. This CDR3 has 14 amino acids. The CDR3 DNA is TGCGCCAGCAGCTTAAAACAGGGGGTGGGCGAGCAGTACTTC. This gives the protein CASSLKQGVGEQYF.

The DNA for the CDR3 is TGTGCCAGCAGGTTCCGGACTAGCGGCTTCTACAATGAGCAGTTCTTC. It yields the protein CASRFRTSGFYNEQFF. The chain recombines TRBV7-3 with TRBJ2-1; 10 bases agree with TRBD2. CDR3 length equals 16 residues. CDR1 SGHTA and CDR2 FQGTGA come from the germline V gene. The V and J ends lost 6 bases and 3 bases, in that order; junction bases with no gene match: 8. Full variable domain (outside the CDR3, taken from reference TRBV7-3 and TRBJ2-1): GAGVSQTPSNKVTEKGKYVELRCDPISGHTALYWYRQSLGQGPEFLIYFQGTGAADDSGLPNDRFFAVRPEGSVSTLKIQRTERGDSAVYLCASRFRTSGFYNEQFFGPGTRLTVL.